These 18 T cell receptor beta chains share one sample of origin, sequenced in a study of T cell responses to AZD1222 COVID-19 vaccine. The data were produced by immunoSEQ multiplex PCR, yet TCRdb's version contains in-frame clones alone and is incomplete. The sample holds 150,000 to 200,000 clones, 94% seen once. This sample comprised peripheral blood, obtained 28 days after the second AZD1222 dose. The receptors were sampled from an adult who received the AZD1222 COVID-19 vaccine.

The chain uses TRBV18 and TRBJ1-1; the D gene is possibly TRBD1 (5 bases). In germline, CDR1 is KGHSH, CDR2 LQKENI. V lost 3 bases, J lost 0 bases, and 11 bases lay in between. There are 15 residues in the CDR3. The CDR3 loop reads CASSPVGTLNTEAFF. The CDR3, as DNA: TGTGCCAGCTCACCGGTAGGGACTCTGAACACTGAAGCTTTCTTT.

This clone was recorded only once. The V and J genes are TRBV7-9 and TRBJ1-1; 9 bases are a match to TRBD1. The CDR3 is made up of 15 amino acids. Looked up from germline, CDR1 is SEHNR and CDR2 is FQNEAQ (reference sequence). V lost 5 bases and J lost 11; bases outside the gene matches: 15. The CDR3: CASSDHRGRGAAAFF. The CDR3 nucleotides read TGTGCCAGCAGCGACCACAGGGGGCGGGGGGCTGCGGCTTTCTTT. Full variable domain (remainder filled in from reference TRBV7-9 and TRBJ1-1): DTGVSQNPRHKITKRGQNVTFRCDPISEHNRLYWYRQTLGQGPEFLTYFQNEAQLEKSRLLSDRFSAERPKGSFSTLEIQRTEQGDSAMYLCASSDHRGRGAAAFFGQGTRLTVV.

V usage is TRBV2 and J usage is TRBJ2-1; the D is unclear. CDR1 is SNHLY, CDR2 FYNNEI, per germline. V was cut by 4 bases and J by 10 bases, with 20 bases left in between. The CDR3 has 15 residues. Here the CDR3 DNA reads TGTGCCAGCAGTGTCGTGGGCATCCTCGGCAGGGAGCAGTTCTTC. It encodes CASSVVGILGREQFF. The complete variable domain, with remaining parts taken from reference TRBV2 and TRBJ2-1, reads EPEVTQTPSHQVTQMGQEVILRCVPISNHLYFYWYRQILGQKVEFLVSFYNNEISEKSEIFDDQFSVERPDGSNFTLKIRSTKLEDSAMYFCASSVVGILGREQFFGPGTRLTVL.

The chain employs TRBV4-1 and TRBJ2-1, with unresolved D. V gave up 2 bases and J gave up 8 bases, with 22 bases separating them. Per the germline V gene, CDR1 is MGHRA and CDR2 is YSYEKL. The CDR3 sequence is 17 residues long. Here the CDR3 reads CASSQTFGGSGLDEQFF. The CDR3 DNA sequence: TGCGCCAGCAGCCAAACTTTCGGTGGGTCAGGTCTGGATGAGCAGTTCTTC.

The gene calls are TRBV5-1 and TRBJ2-1; weak D call: TRBD1 (6 bases). The V gene's germline CDR1 is SGHRS and CDR2 YFSETQ. This CDR3 is 16 amino acids long. Trimming left V 7 bases short and J 9 bases short, with 26 bases between. Written as DNA, the CDR3 is TGCGCCAGCCACGCGCCCCGGACAGATCTCAGGGGTGAGCAGTTCTTC. The encoded protein is CASHAPRTDLRGEQFF.

The gene calls are TRBV11-3 and TRBJ2-1; the D is unclear. The CDR3 contains 11 residues. V was pared by 3 bases and J by 5 bases, with 2 bases between. Germline assignment: CDR1 SGHNT and CDR2 YENEEA. The CDR3 DNA follows: TGTGCCAGCAGCTTGGACAATGAGCAGTTCTTC. Its protein is CASSLDNEQFF.

This CDR3 is CASSLTGGTYEQYF. CDR3 nucleotide sequence: TGTGCCAGCAGTCTGACAGGGGGCACATACGAGCAGTACTTC. V usage is TRBV6-2 or TRBV6-3 and J usage is TRBJ2-7; 10 nucleotides agree with TRBD1. Germline V lookup: CDR1 MNHEY, CDR2 SVGEGT. This CDR3 is built from 14 residues. J gave up 4 bases and V 5 bases, and 5 bases lay outside the gene matches.

The chain joins TRBV11-2 to TRBJ1-1, with a possible D match to TRBD1 (6 bases). Trimming stripped 2 bases from V and 3 bases from J, with 7 bases between. The CDR3 runs 13 residues. CDR1 SGHAT and CDR2 FQNNGV come from the germline V gene. Here the CDR3 DNA reads TGTGCCAGCAGCTTACAGGGGTACACTGAAGCTTTCTTT. Encoded protein: CASSLQGYTEAFF.

The V gene is TRBV18, the J gene TRBJ1-4; 7 bases align to TRBD1. CDR3 length equals 17 residues. Germline V gene data show CDR1 as KGHSH and CDR2 as LQKENI. The junction had 10 bases not matched to a gene; V was cut back by 3 bases and J by 3 bases. DNA of the CDR3: TGTGCCAGCTCACCTCGCCTCCTGACAGGGCCTAATGAAAAACTGTTTTTT. As protein: CASSPRLLTGPNEKLFF.

J is TRBJ1-3 and V is TRBV28; D might be TRBD1 (5 bases). CDR1 and CDR2 from the germline V gene are MDHEN and SYDVKM. V was clipped by 3 bases and J by 4 bases, with 13 bases between them. The CDR3 totals 15 residues. The CDR3 spells CASSLTGTWGNTIYF. The CDR3 DNA reads as TGTGCCAGCAGTTTGACCGGGACGTGGGGAAACACCATATATTTT.

V and J are TRBV11-2 and TRBJ2-1, with TRBD2 as a possible D gene (5 bases). CDR3 length: 16 amino acids. In germline, CDR1 is SGHAT, CDR2 FQNNGV. The ends were cut back, 2 bases at V and 6 bases at J, with 17 bases in the middle. CDR3 coding DNA: TGTGCCAGCAGCTTAAATATAGCGTCCCCGACCAATGAGCAGTTCTTC. Translated, it gives CASSLNIASPTNEQFF.

The chain couples TRBV18 to TRBJ2-1, with 14 bases identical to TRBD2. The trim removed 3 bases at V and 8 bases at J, leaving 6 bases unmatched. The CDR3 runs to 16 residues. Germline values: CDR1 KGHSH, CDR2 LQKENI. The CDR3 DNA reads as TGTGCCAGCTCACCCACCGGACTAGCGGGAGGACATGAGCAGTTCTTC. Amino acid sequence: CASSPTGLAGGHEQFF.

The rearrangement joins TRBV2 to TRBJ2-7, with a possible D match to TRBD2 (6 bases). The CDR3 runs to 13 residues. Germline-derived CDR1 and CDR2 are SNHLY and FYNNEI. The V gene lost 8 bases and the J gene lost 3 bases, with 14 bases spanning the gap. The CDR3: CASSGDGNYEQYF. The DNA for the CDR3 is TGTGCCAGCTCGGGAGACGGTAACTACGAGCAGTACTTC.

The chain couples TRBV4-3 to TRBJ1-6; D uncertain. The CDR3 totals 13 residues. The germline gives CDR1 LGHNA, CDR2 YSLEER. Trimming removed 2 bases from V and 12 bases from J, with 11 bases in between. This CDR3 reads CASSQSSLEPLHF. CDR3 coding DNA: TGCGCCAGCAGCCAAAGTTCCCTCGAACCCCTCCACTTT.

The rearrangement links TRBV10-3 to TRBJ1-1; D is unclear. Trimming stripped 6 bases from V and 1 base from J, with 12 bases between. Germline V lookup: CDR1 ENHRY, CDR2 SYGVKD. The CDR3 runs to 14 residues. In nucleotides, the CDR3 is TGTGCCATCAGACCTACTAAGGCGAACACTGAAGCTTTCTTT. Its protein product is CAIRPTKANTEAFF.

The gene calls are TRBV19 and TRBJ2-1; D gene uncertain. The germline gives CDR1 LNHDA, CDR2 SQIVND (reference sequence). The length of the CDR3 is 14 residues. Trimming shortened V by 6 bases and J by 4 bases, and 13 bases separated the two germline ends. In DNA form, the CDR3 reads TGTGCCAGTAGCCCCCAAGCGCTTTACAATGAGCAGTTCTTC. Its translation is CASSPQALYNEQFF.

In nucleotides, the CDR3 is TGTGCCTGGAGTAGAGGTCTCGGAGGGGACTACGAGCAGTACTTC. Translated: CAWSRGLGGDYEQYF. V and J are TRBV30 and TRBJ2-7; tentatively, D is TRBD2 (6 bases). The germline gives CDR1 GTSNPN, CDR2 SVGIG (reference sequence). Between the trimmed V and J ends, which lost 2 bases and 3 bases, there was a span of 17 bases. The CDR3 length is 15 residues. Based on the CDR3 plus reference TRBV30 and TRBJ2-7, the full variable domain is SQTIHQWPATLVQPVGSPLSLECTVEGTSNPNLYWYRQAAGRGLQLLFYSVGIGQISSEVPQNLSASRPQDRQFILSSKKLLLSDSGFYLCAWSRGLGGDYEQYFGPGTRLTVT.

There are a few counts of this clone. The chain combines TRBV7-2 with TRBJ2-1, with 7 positions matching TRBD1. V lost 5 bases to trimming and J lost 10 bases; unmatched junction nucleotides: 2. This CDR3 has 11 residues. Germline CDR1 SGHTA, CDR2 FQGNSA. CDR3 DNA sequence: TGTGCCAGCAGCCAACAGGGGGAGCAGTTCTTC. Its translation is CASSQQGEQFF.